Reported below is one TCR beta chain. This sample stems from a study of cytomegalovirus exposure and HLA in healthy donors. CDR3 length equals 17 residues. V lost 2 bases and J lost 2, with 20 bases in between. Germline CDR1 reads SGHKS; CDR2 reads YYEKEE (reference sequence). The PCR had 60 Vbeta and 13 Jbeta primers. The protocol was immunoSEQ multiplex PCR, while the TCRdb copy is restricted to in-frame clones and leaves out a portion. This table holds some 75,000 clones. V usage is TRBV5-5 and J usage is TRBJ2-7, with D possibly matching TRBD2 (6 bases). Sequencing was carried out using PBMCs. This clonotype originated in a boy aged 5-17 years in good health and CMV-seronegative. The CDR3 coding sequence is TGTGCCAGCAGCTTCTTCTCCCTAGCGCCACAAGCCTACGAGCAGTACTTC. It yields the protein CASSFFSLAPQAYEQYF.